The 20 T cell receptor beta chains below come from one sample, sequenced in a study of blood T cells in healthy people across ages. Primers used in a second PCR of roughly 7 to 12 cycles were a sample-barcoded 5' primer and a J-beta primer mix. TCRdb independently ran MiXCR on the 5' RACE reads; one entry per CDR3 protein. Of hundreds of thousands of distinct CDR3 sequences listed, 45% to 70% are singletons. The sequenced sample was blood. The receptors shown here come from a man in his forties in good health.

This clonotype came up a few times. The chain uses TRBV10-3 and TRBJ2-5; TRBD2 aligns across 10 bases. The germline CDR1 and CDR2 sequences are ENHRY and SYGVKD. The CDR3 is 16 amino acids. V shed 10 bases, J shed 4 bases, and the junction held 15 bases outside the gene matches. Written as DNA, the CDR3 is TGTGCCACCTCTCGAGCGGGGGGGCGAGAAGGAGAGACCCAGTACTTC. Encoded protein: CATSRAGGREGETQYF.

This sequence joins TRBV27 and TRBJ2-1, with unresolved D. Looked up from germline, CDR1 is MNHEY and CDR2 is SMNVEV (reference sequence). This CDR3 contains 15 residues. Between the trimmed V and J ends, which lost 6 bases and 4 bases, there was a span of 16 bases. DNA of the CDR3: TGTGCCAGCAGACACCGCCTTGGATATTACAATGAGCAGTTCTTC. Its protein is CASRHRLGYYNEQFF.

Only one count was recorded for this clonotype. A read error may explain this, as a much larger clone is one base away. This CDR3 is CATRDGNYGYTF. DNA for the CDR3: TGTGCCACCAGGGACGGGAACTATGGCTACACCTTC. The chain couples TRBV24-1 to TRBJ1-2; D gene unclear. The V end was cut by 7 bases, the J end by 2 bases, with 7 bases between. The CDR3 is 12 amino acids. CDR1 KGHDR and CDR2 SFDVKD come from the germline V gene.

J is TRBJ1-5 and V is TRBV7-8; D is perhaps TRBD1 (5 bases). The CDR3 consists of 15 residues. Trimming took off 4 bases at V and 2 bases at J, with 12 bases between the two ends. The V gene's germline CDR1 is SGHVS and CDR2 FQNEAQ. CDR3 amino acids: CASSSRVMRNQPQHF. CDR3 nucleotides: TGTGCCAGCAGCTCCAGGGTAATGCGCAATCAGCCCCAGCATTTT.

This chain joins TRBV2 and TRBJ2-2; D not certain. Per germline, CDR1 SNHLY and CDR2 FYNNEI. The CDR3 is made up of 14 amino acids. Trimming pared 7 bases from V and 7 bases from J, leaving 16 bases between. DNA of the CDR3: TGTGCCAGCAAGTATCAAGGGCCGGGCGGGGAGCTGTTTTTT. Translation: CASKYQGPGGELFF.

Concerning this clonotype: A read error may produce the germline difference seen at one junction end. The CDR3 sequence: CASSLGRDEQFF. The CDR3, as DNA: TGTGCCAGCAGCTTGGGGAGAGATGAGCAGTTCTTC. The chain combines TRBV5-1 with TRBJ2-1; D is perhaps TRBD2 (5 bases). The germline V gene encodes CDR1 SGHRS and CDR2 YFSETQ. This CDR3 has 12 amino acids. Full variable domain (remainder filled in from reference TRBV5-1 and TRBJ2-1): KAGVTQTPRYLIKTRGQQVTLSCSPISGHRSVSWYQQTPGQGLQFLFEYFSETQRNKGNFPGRFSGRQFSNSRSEMNVSTLELGDSALYLCASSLGRDEQFFGPGTRLTVL.

This clonotype is a singleton in its sample. The chain uses TRBV6-2 or TRBV6-3 and TRBJ2-7; perhaps D is TRBD1 or TRBD2 (5 bases each). The CDR3 contains 15 residues. Germline CDR1 MNHEY, CDR2 SVGEGT. V dropped 0 bases and J dropped 5 bases, with 14 bases sitting between them. The CDR3 DNA is TGTGCCAGCAGTTACTCGCCTAACGGGACCGACGAGCAGTACTTC. Amino acids: CASSYSPNGTDEQYF.

The gene calls are TRBV7-6 and TRBJ1-1; no clear D gene. V lost 2 bases to trimming and J lost 0 bases, with 10 bases between them. Germline CDR1 is SGHVS and CDR2 is FNYEAQ. There are 15 residues in the CDR3. The CDR3 region is CASSLIDGVNTEAFF. The CDR3 bases are TGTGCCAGCAGCTTAATCGACGGCGTGAACACTGAAGCTTTCTTT.

V is TRBV28 and J is TRBJ1-2; D gene uncertain. The CDR3 has 12 residues. The V gene's germline CDR1 is MDHEN and CDR2 SYDVKM. V dropped 4 bases and J dropped 7 bases, with 10 bases sitting between them. The CDR3 here is CASSSLLSGYTF. The CDR3 DNA is TGTGCCAGCAGTTCCCTCCTGAGTGGCTACACCTTC.

This chain uses TRBV28 with TRBJ2-1; D unclear. The CDR3 consists of 15 residues. The V gene lost 3 bases and the J gene lost 2 bases, with 11 bases spanning the gap. Germline assignment: CDR1 MDHEN and CDR2 SYDVKM. In DNA form, the CDR3 reads TGTGCCAGCAGTTTGGCCTTCGGCACCTACAATGAGCAGTTCTTC. Translating it yields CASSLAFGTYNEQFF.

CDR3 amino acids: CASRDPGTDNNSPLHF. In nucleotides, the CDR3 is TGTGCCAGCAGGGACCCCGGGACGGATAATAATTCACCCCTCCACTTT. The J gene is TRBJ1-6, the V gene TRBV27; a possible D gene is TRBD1 (5 bases). The CDR3 is 16 amino acids. CDR1 is MNHEY and CDR2 is SMNVEV in the germline V gene (reference sequence). V dropped 6 bases and J dropped 5 bases, with 17 bases sitting between them.

The genes are TRBV11-2 and TRBJ2-3; 9 bases line up with TRBD2. CDR3 length: 15 residues. CDR1 and CDR2 from the germline V gene are SGHAT and FQNNGV. Unmatched junction bases numbered 12, after V lost 6 bases and J lost 8 bases. CDR3 DNA: TGTGCCAGCAGGACCCTAGCGGGGAGGTATAGTACGCAGTATTTT. Translating it yields CASRTLAGRYSTQYF.

The gene calls are TRBV9 and TRBJ2-7; D is perhaps TRBD2 (6 bases). The germline CDR1 and CDR2 sequences are SGDLS and YYNGEE. Deletions cut 0 bases from V and 4 bases from J, with 14 bases between. The CDR3 sequence is 15 residues long. The CDR3 DNA follows: TGTGCCAGCAGCGTAGGAGGGGAGACTAGGTACGAGCAGTACTTC. The encoded protein is CASSVGGETRYEQYF. Drawing the rest from reference TRBV9 and TRBJ2-7, the complete variable domain is DSGVTQTPKHLITATGQRVTLRCSPRSGDLSVYWYQQSLDQGLQFLIQYYNGEERAKGNILERFSAQQFPDLHSELNLSSLELGDSALYFCASSVGGETRYEQYFGPGTRLTVT.

This clonotype was recorded only once. The chain couples TRBV4-2 to TRBJ1-1, with D tentatively TRBD1 (5 bases). The germline V gene encodes CDR1 LGHNA and CDR2 YNFKEQ. This CDR3 contains 15 residues. The V and J ends lost 1 base and 3 bases respectively, with 12 bases between them. The CDR3 DNA reads as TGTGCCAGCAGCCAAGGGGCAGGGTTAGACACTGAAGCTTTCTTT. This sequence encodes CASSQGAGLDTEAFF.

This chain uses TRBV28 with TRBJ1-1, with D perhaps TRBD1 (5 bases). The V end lost 2 bases, the J end lost 11 bases, and 12 bases lay between the germline ends. CDR3 length: 12 amino acids. Germline V gene sequence: CDR1 MDHEN, CDR2 SYDVKM. The CDR3 DNA follows: TGTGCCAGCAGTTTAGGGACGAGGAAGGCTTTCTTT. It encodes CASSLGTRKAFF.

This clonotype appeared a single time. As DNA, the CDR3 is TGTGCCAGCAGCCCCCTGAGAGGGGAATATGGAAACACCATATATTTT. Translation: CASSPLRGEYGNTIYF. The chain couples TRBV7-9 to TRBJ1-3, with D possibly being TRBD1 (5 bases). The germline CDR1 and CDR2 sequences are SEHNR and FQNEAQ (reference sequence). V shed 5 bases and J shed 3 bases, with 17 bases lying between them. CDR3 length equals 16 residues. Supplemented by reference TRBV7-9 and TRBJ1-3, the full variable domain reads DTGVSQNPRHKITKRGQNVTFRCDPISEHNRLYWYRQTLGQGPEFLTYFQNEAQLEKSRLLSDRFSAERPKGSFSTLEIQRTEQGDSAMYLCASSPLRGEYGNTIYFGEGSWLTVV.

This chain joins TRBV20-1 and TRBJ2-1; 11 nucleotides align to TRBD2. This CDR3 spans 15 amino acids. The J segment lost 4 bases and the V segment lost 5 bases, leaving 7 bases of the junction unmatched. Germline CDR1 DFQATT, CDR2 SNEGSKA (reference sequence). CDR3 nucleotide sequence: TGCAGTGCTGGGAATCTAGCGGGAGGATACAATGAGCAGTTCTTC. Translation: CSAGNLAGGYNEQFF.

The chain has TRBV28 and TRBJ2-7; a possible D gene is TRBD1 (6 bases). Germline V gene lookup returns CDR1 MDHEN and CDR2 SYDVKM. The CDR3 length is 15 residues. V gave up 5 bases and J gave up 4 bases, with 18 bases separating them. CDR3 region: CASSEGSGAGYEQYF. In DNA form, the CDR3 reads TGTGCCAGCAGTGAGGGATCAGGGGCCGGGTACGAGCAGTACTTC.

The chain employs TRBV24-1 and TRBJ1-2; no firm D call. This CDR3 is built from 12 residues. Germline values: CDR1 KGHDR, CDR2 SFDVKD. V was shortened by 6 bases and J by 8 bases, with 12 bases between the two germline ends. CDR3 coding DNA: TGTGCCACCAGTTCGGGGTTTAGCGGCTACACCTTC. Its protein product is CATSSGFSGYTF.

V gene TRBV18 combines with J gene TRBJ2-1; weak D call: TRBD1 (6 bases). The CDR3 contains 15 residues. Deletions cut 0 bases from V and 5 bases from J, with 11 bases between. Germline CDR1 is KGHSH and CDR2 is LQKENI. CDR3 bases: TGTGCCAGCTCACCACCCACAGGGAATAACAATGAGCAGTTCTTC. Residues: CASSPPTGNNNEQFF.